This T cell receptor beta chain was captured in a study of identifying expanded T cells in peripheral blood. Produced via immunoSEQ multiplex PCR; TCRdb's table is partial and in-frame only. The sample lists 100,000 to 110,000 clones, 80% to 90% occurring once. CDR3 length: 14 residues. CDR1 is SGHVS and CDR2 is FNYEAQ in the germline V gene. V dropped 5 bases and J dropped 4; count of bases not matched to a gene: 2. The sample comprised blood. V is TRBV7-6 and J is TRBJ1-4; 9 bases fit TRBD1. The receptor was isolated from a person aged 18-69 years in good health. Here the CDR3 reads CASSQGQGNEKLFF. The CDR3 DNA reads TGTGCCAGCAGCCAGGGACAGGGTAATGAAAAACTGTTTTTT.